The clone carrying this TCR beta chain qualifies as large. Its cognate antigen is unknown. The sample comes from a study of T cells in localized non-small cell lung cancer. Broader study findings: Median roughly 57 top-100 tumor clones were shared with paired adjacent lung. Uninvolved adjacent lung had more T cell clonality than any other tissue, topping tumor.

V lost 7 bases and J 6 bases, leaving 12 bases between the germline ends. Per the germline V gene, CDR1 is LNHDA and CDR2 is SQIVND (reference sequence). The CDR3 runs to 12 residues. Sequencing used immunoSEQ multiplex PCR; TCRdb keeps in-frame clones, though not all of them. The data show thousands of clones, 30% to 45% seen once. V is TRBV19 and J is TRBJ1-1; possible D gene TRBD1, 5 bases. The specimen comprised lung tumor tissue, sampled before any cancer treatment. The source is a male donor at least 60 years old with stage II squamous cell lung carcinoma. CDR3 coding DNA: TGTGCCAGTAAGGGGAACCTCCCTGAAGCTTTCTTT. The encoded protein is CASKGNLPEAFF.